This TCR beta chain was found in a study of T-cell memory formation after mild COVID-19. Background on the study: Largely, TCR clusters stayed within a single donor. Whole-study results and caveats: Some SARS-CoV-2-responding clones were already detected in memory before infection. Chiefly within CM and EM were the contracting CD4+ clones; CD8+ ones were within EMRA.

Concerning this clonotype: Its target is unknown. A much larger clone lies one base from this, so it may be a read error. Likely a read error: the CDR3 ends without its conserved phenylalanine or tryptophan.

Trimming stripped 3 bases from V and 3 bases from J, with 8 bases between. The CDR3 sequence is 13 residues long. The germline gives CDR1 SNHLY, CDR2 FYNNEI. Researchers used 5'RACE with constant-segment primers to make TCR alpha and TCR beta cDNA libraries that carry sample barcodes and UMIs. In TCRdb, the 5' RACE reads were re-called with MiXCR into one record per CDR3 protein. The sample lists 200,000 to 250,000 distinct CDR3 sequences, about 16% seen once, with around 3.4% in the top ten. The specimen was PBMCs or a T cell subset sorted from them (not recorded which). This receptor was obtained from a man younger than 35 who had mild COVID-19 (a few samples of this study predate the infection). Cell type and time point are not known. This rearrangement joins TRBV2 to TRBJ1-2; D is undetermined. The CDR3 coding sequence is TGTGCCAGCAGTGATTCGGCTTACTATGGCTACACCTTA. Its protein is CASSDSAYYGYTL.